These 16 T cell receptor beta chains originate from one sample sequenced in a study of identical twins. TCRdb re-derived calls from the 5' RACE reads in MiXCR, one entry per CDR3 protein. The sample carries about 1.7 million distinct CDR3 sequences, under 35% recorded once. Sequencing used cord blood. These receptors all stem from a newborn girl in good health.

V and J are TRBV11-2 and TRBJ2-7, with D unclear. CDR1 is SGHAT and CDR2 is FQNNGV in the germline V gene. The CDR3 runs to 15 residues. Trimming took 5 bases from V and 0 from J, leaving 14 bases between them. CDR3 sequence reads: CASSPQIRYSYEQYF. The DNA for the CDR3 is TGTGCCAGCAGCCCCCAAATCCGTTACTCCTACGAGCAGTACTTC.

The gene calls are TRBV10-1 and TRBJ1-2; D possibly corresponds to TRBD1 (5 bases). The V and J ends lost 4 bases and 10 bases respectively, with 19 bases between them. This CDR3 has 14 amino acids. CDR1 WNHNN and CDR2 SYGVQD come from the germline V gene (reference sequence). CDR3: CASSAHRGTRDYTF. CDR3 DNA sequence: TGCGCCAGCAGTGCCCACCGGGGCACCAGGGACTACACCTTC.

As concerns this clonotype: The junction departs from the called germline gene at one end, perhaps through a read error. This rearrangement joins TRBV2 to TRBJ2-3; the D gene is possibly TRBD2 (6 bases). This CDR3 has 17 residues. Germline lookup yields CDR1 SNHLY and CDR2 FYNNEI. The CDR3 is CACSGPGRRASTDTQYF. DNA for the CDR3: TGTGCCTGCAGCGGCCCCGGGAGACGAGCTAGCACAGATACGCAGTATTTT.

This clonotype was found a few times. The genes are TRBV28 and TRBJ2-2; unclear D gene. Germline V gene sequence: CDR1 MDHEN, CDR2 SYDVKM. V lost 3 bases and J 4 bases, leaving 15 bases between the germline ends. This CDR3 comprises 16 residues. The CDR3 loop is CASSFPDVGFTGELFF. In nucleotides, the CDR3 is TGTGCCAGCAGTTTCCCAGATGTTGGTTTCACCGGGGAGCTGTTTTTT.

The V and J genes are TRBV15 and TRBJ2-1; D not certain. The CDR3 consists of 12 residues. V dropped 1 base and J dropped 9 bases, with 7 bases sitting between them. The germline V gene has CDR1 LNHNV and CDR2 YYDKDF (reference sequence). The CDR3 loop is CATSRGSPEQFF. The DNA of the CDR3 is TGTGCCACCAGCAGAGGATCGCCTGAGCAGTTCTTC.

This clonotype was seen repeatedly, ten times or more. CDR3 sequence (DNA): TGTGCCAGCAGCCAAGATTGGAGTGCCCATAAGCCCCAGCATTTT. This encodes CASSQDWSAHKPQHF. The chain links TRBV4-2 to TRBJ1-5; D remains ambiguous. Germline V gene sequence: CDR1 LGHNA, CDR2 YNFKEQ. The CDR3 covers 15 residues. The ends were cut back, 0 bases at V and 8 bases at J, with 14 bases in the middle.

This clonotype was seen more than once but under ten times. The chain uses TRBV20-1 and TRBJ2-1; tentatively, D is TRBD2 (5 bases). This CDR3 has 10 amino acids. Germline lookup yields CDR1 DFQATT and CDR2 SNEGSKA (reference sequence). Trimming removed 5 bases at V and 6 bases at J, with 5 bases between. The CDR3 region has the DNA TGCAGTGCTGAGGGCAATGAGCAGTTCTTC. It specifies CSAEGNEQFF.

This clonotype has a handful of counts. This rearrangement joins TRBV2 to TRBJ2-1; D gene uncertain. In germline, CDR1 is SNHLY, CDR2 FYNNEI. V was trimmed by 4 bases and J by 9 bases, leaving 16 bases between them. CDR3 length: 14 amino acids. The CDR3 loop is CASSVSDVNGEQFF. The DNA of the CDR3 is TGTGCCAGCAGTGTCTCTGATGTTAATGGTGAGCAGTTCTTC. Filled out from reference TRBV2 and TRBJ2-1, the complete variable domain reads EPEVTQTPSHQVTQMGQEVILRCVPISNHLYFYWYRQILGQKVEFLVSFYNNEISEKSEIFDDQFSVERPDGSNFTLKIRSTKLEDSAMYFCASSVSDVNGEQFFGPGTRLTVL.

This clonotype was seen a few times. V usage is TRBV6-2 or TRBV6-3 and J usage is TRBJ2-1, with TRBD2 matching 11 bases. J lost 6 bases, V lost 3 bases, and 7 bases had no gene match. Germline V gene data show CDR1 as MNHEY and CDR2 as SVGEGT. There are 16 residues in the CDR3. Written as DNA, the CDR3 is TGTGCCAGCAGTTATTCGTTACTAGCGGGAGCCAATGAGCAGTTCTTC. Translated: CASSYSLLAGANEQFF.

The J gene is TRBJ2-7, the V gene TRBV10-3, with TRBD1 matching 10 bases. Germline assignment: CDR1 ENHRY and CDR2 SYGVKD. The CDR3 covers 14 residues. Trimming at V came to 9 bases and at J to 4 bases, leaving 9 bases not matched to a gene. CDR3 DNA: TGTGCCATTCGCCCCGGGACAGGGGCTTACGAGCAGTACTTC. Protein product: CAIRPGTGAYEQYF.

The J gene is TRBJ2-4, the V gene TRBV3-1, with D tentatively TRBD2 (7 bases). TRBJ2-5 explains the end of the DNA better; the J call may be wrong. Germline V gives CDR1 LGHDT, CDR2 YNNKEL (reference sequence). CDR3 size: 13 residues. CDR3 loop: CASTSGEGETQYF. In DNA, the CDR3 is TGTGCCAGCACCTCAGGGGAGGGGGAGACCCAGTACTTC.

The gene calls are TRBV18 and TRBJ2-1; TRBD2 matches at 15 bases. The CDR3 is 16 residues long. The ends lost 5 bases at V and 6 bases at J; junction bases unmatched: 5. Per germline, CDR1 KGHSH and CDR2 LQKENI. The CDR3 region is CASSWTSGRALNEQFF. The DNA of the CDR3 is TGTGCCAGCTCATGGACTAGCGGGAGGGCCCTCAATGAGCAGTTCTTC.

The V call is TRBV6-5, the J call TRBJ2-7; D may be TRBD1 (6 bases). The CDR3 length is 16 residues. V was pared by 5 bases and J by 2 bases, with 19 bases between. Germline CDR1 MNHEY, CDR2 SVGAGI. The CDR3 sequence is CASSHSDRTGTYEQYF. The CDR3 nucleotides read TGTGCCAGCAGTCACAGTGACAGGACGGGCACCTACGAGCAGTACTTC.

This chain uses TRBV28 with TRBJ2-1; 11 nucleotides agree with TRBD1. The CDR3 length is 16 residues. V shed 2 bases and J 4 bases; nucleotides not matched to a gene: 4. Per germline, CDR1 MDHEN and CDR2 SYDVKM. CDR3 amino acids: CASSLPGTGGYNEQFF. The CDR3 DNA reads TGTGCCAGCAGTTTACCAGGGACAGGGGGGTACAATGAGCAGTTCTTC.

V and J are TRBV4-1 and TRBJ2-7; D remains unclear. The germline V gene encodes CDR1 MGHRA and CDR2 YSYEKL. The CDR3 extends over 16 amino acids. Trimming removed 1 base from V and 7 bases from J, with 20 bases in between. The CDR3 spells CASSQVFGVASNEQYF. The CDR3 DNA sequence: TGCGCCAGCAGCCAAGTTTTTGGGGTAGCATCCAATGAGCAGTACTTC.

This clonotype was observed at least ten times. The junction does not match germline at one end; this may be a read error. V is TRBV20-1 and J is TRBJ2-3; 8 bases agree with TRBD2. From germline, CDR1 is DFQATT and CDR2 SNEGSKA (reference sequence). The CDR3 sequence is 14 residues long. Here the CDR3 DNA reads TGCAGTGCTAGAGTCATAGCGGGGCCAGAAACGCAGTATTTT. Amino acid sequence: CSARVIAGPETQYF.